This T cell receptor (beta chain) was sequenced in a study of shared clonotypes between healthy human individuals. Overall study results and limits: Compared with memory subsets, naive subsets generally had larger estimated richness. Generation of non-shared clonotypes was less probable than generation of clonotypes shared by all four donors.

Participating donors were healthy, HIV-negative adults free of recent acute infections or vaccinations. From germline, CDR1 is SGHTA and CDR2 FQGNSA. Germline trimming cut 4 bases from V and 0 bases from J; bases unmatched to any gene: 11. This CDR3 comprises 19 residues. In the original workflow: In the immunoSEQ data, sequences were junction-only and lacked quality scores, so filtering differed. Libraries were prepared by immunoSEQ multiplex PCR; TCRdb keeps only in-frame clonotypes and omits some of them. D and trimming were read from the DNA, whereas the V and J calls and clone size are those reported in that table. The sample consists of 550,000 to 800,000 clones, under 80% of them appearing once. The table lists this clone with many counts. Antigen unknown.

Material for sequencing was memory CD4+ T cells sorted from blood. Subset specified: CD45RA-negative fraction. The clonotype was recovered from a woman aged 25 to 45 in good health. This rearrangement joins TRBV7-2 to TRBJ2-6; 8 nucleotides match TRBD2. The CDR3, as DNA: TGTGCCAGCAGCTCACCCAGGCGGGGGGCGAGCTCTGGGGCCAACGTCCTGACTTTC. Encoded protein: CASSSPRRGASSGANVLTF.